A selection of T cell receptor beta chains follows, all from one sample in a study of CD8 T cells in Susac syndrome. TCRdb itself ran the immunoSEQ multiplex PCR reads through MiXCR, one entry per CDR3 protein. The repertoire holds about 100,000 distinct CDR3 sequences, with 95% as singletons. The sequenced material came from CD8+ T cells from PBMCs. Every receptor here comes from a human donor with Susac syndrome. Both conserved end residues are part of each CDR3. Clone sizes are given selectively: once, few, many, or a class where the clone is expanded.

clone_size v_call cdr3_aa
. TRBV5-6 CASSYPTLNEQYF
. TRBV29-1 CSVEVSAGVNTGELFF
. TRBV5-1 CASSAGSHEQYF
. TRBV15 CATSGRSGSNEQFF
. TRBV5-4 CASSIAFSGANVLTF
. TRBV7-3 CAATFGTGSYEQYF
. TRBV5-6 CASSLPPFYNEQFF
. TRBV5-1 CASSSDSLSYEQYF
. TRBV18 CASSPAASGEGTQYF
. TRBV6-5 CASSYGGAEAFF
few TRBV6-1 CASSEAGTRSYEQYF
. TRBV14 CASSQYRGEKLFF
. TRBV27 CASRNQGGGYTF
. TRBV29-1 CSVEGTSTDTQYF
. TRBV6-5 CASSPPGATGELFF
. TRBV2 CASSAGDTQYF
. TRBV29-1 CSVDRGLAYGYTF
. TRBV5-4 CRAGRKDEQFF
. TRBV29-1 CSVVGGLRPSNEQFF
. TRBV29-1 CSVEWGTSAHNEQFF
once TRBV24-1 CATSDQDREEETQYF
once TRBV12-3/TRBV12-4 CATYPGANVLTF
. TRBV29-1 CSVGSGGGYEQYF
. TRBV19 CASRAQDSQETQYF
. TRBV19 CASSPGSGYTF
. TRBV6-7 CASRSDRGNQPQHF
. TRBV29-1 CSVEDLGRGETQYF
. TRBV4-1 CASIGGKDEQFF
. TRBV29-1 CSARGRPEQGSEAFF
once TRBV9 CASSPVPTNEKLFF
. TRBV25-1 CASSEYGPLETQYF
. TRBV20-1 CSASGSLYADTQYF
. TRBV6-4 CASSVLGGDRAHEQFF
. TRBV29-1 CSVETPYNEQFF
once TRBV3-1 CASSQVGVNEQFF
. TRBV3-1 CASSQDGTAYGYTF
. TRBV7-9 CASSFLGIETQYF
. TRBV20-1 CSAIVGVREKLFF
. TRBV12-3/TRBV12-4 CASSLAGDQPQHF
. TRBV20-1 CSARQGKTDTQYF
. TRBV4-1 CASSETGAGGSYNEQFF
. TRBV15 CATSRAGRYTQYF